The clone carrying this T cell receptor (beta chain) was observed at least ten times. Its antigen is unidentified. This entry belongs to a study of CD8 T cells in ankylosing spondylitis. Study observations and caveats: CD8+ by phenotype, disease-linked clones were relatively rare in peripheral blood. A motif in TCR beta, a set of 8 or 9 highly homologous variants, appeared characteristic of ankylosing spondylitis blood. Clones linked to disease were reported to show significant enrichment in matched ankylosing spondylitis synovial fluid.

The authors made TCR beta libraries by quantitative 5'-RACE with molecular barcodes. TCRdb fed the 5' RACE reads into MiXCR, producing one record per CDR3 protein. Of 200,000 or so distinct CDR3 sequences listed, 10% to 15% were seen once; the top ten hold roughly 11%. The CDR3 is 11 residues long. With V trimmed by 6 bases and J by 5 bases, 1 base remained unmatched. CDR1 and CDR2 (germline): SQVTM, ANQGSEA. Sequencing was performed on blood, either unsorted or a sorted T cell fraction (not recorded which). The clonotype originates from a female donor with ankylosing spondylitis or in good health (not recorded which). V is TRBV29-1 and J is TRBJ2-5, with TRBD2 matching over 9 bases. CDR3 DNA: TGCAGCGTAACTAGCGGGGAGACCCAGTACTTC. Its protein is CSVTSGETQYF. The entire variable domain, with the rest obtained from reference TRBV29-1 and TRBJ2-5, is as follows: SAVISQKPSRDICQRGTSLTIQCQVDSQVTMMFWYRQQPGQSLTLIATANQGSEATYESGFVIDKFPISRPNLTFSTLTVSNMSPEDSSIYLCSVTSGETQYFGPGTRLLVL.